This T cell receptor beta chain appears in the sequencing data of a study of CD8 T cells in ankylosing spondylitis. General study points: Typical of ankylosing spondylitis blood, it appeared, was a TCR beta motif of eight highly homologous variants. Clones tied to disease were said to be significantly enriched in matched ankylosing spondylitis synovial fluid.

Germline CDR1 and CDR2: SGDLS and YYNGEE. V gave up 0 bases and J gave up 6 bases, with 15 bases separating them. CDR3 length: 16 residues. By quantitative 5'-RACE with molecular barcodes, the TCR beta libraries were made. TCRdb redid the calling of the 5' RACE reads with MiXCR, one entry per CDR3 protein. The table has a few hundred thousand distinct CDR3 sequences, 18% seen once; the top ten hold approximately 46%. In regard to this clonotype: Its matching antigen is unknown.

The clonotype comes from a male donor with ankylosing spondylitis. The chain joins TRBV9 to TRBJ2-2, with a possible D match to TRBD1 (5 bases). Sequences were obtained from blood, either unsorted or a sorted T cell fraction (not recorded which). Here the CDR3 DNA reads TGTGCCAGCAGCGTAGGTCCCTCAGGGAATTCCGGGGAGCTGTTTTTT. It yields the protein CASSVGPSGNSGELFF.